This entry describes one T cell receptor (beta chain). This specimen comes from a study of shared clonotypes between healthy human individuals. Free of recent acute infections or vaccinations, the donors were healthy HIV-negative adults. Measured with immunoSEQ multiplex PCR; TCRdb has only the in-frame clones, and not every one. The sample lists around 500,000 clones; 81% were seen once. Germline assignment: CDR1 SQVTM and CDR2 ANQGSEA. The CDR3 loop spans 15 amino acids. The J segment lost 0 bases and the V segment lost 4 bases, leaving 5 bases of the junction unmatched. V and J are TRBV29-1 and TRBJ2-1, with 8 bases lining up with TRBD2. The sequencing sample was made of PBMCs. The receptor comes from a woman aged 40 to 49 in good health. Some clones in this sample may be carry-over from other donors' samples. CDR3 loop: CSVVQRGSSYNEQFF. The CDR3 nucleotides are TGCAGCGTTGTTCAGCGGGGGAGCTCCTACAATGAGCAGTTCTTC.